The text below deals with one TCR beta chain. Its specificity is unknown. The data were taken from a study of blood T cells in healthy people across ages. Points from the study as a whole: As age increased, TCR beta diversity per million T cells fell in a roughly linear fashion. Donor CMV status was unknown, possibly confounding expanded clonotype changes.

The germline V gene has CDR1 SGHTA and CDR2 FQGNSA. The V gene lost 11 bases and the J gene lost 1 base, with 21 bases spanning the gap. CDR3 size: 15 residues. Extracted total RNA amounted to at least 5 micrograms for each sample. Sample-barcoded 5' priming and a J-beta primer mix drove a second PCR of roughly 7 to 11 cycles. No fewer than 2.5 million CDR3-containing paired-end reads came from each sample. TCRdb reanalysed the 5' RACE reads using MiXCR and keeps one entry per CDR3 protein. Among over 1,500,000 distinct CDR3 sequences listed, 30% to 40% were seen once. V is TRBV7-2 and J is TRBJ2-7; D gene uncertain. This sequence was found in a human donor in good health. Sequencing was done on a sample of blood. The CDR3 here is CAASHPGPHSYEQYF. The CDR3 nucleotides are TGTGCCGCCAGCCATCCCGGGCCCCATTCCTACGAGCAGTACTTC.